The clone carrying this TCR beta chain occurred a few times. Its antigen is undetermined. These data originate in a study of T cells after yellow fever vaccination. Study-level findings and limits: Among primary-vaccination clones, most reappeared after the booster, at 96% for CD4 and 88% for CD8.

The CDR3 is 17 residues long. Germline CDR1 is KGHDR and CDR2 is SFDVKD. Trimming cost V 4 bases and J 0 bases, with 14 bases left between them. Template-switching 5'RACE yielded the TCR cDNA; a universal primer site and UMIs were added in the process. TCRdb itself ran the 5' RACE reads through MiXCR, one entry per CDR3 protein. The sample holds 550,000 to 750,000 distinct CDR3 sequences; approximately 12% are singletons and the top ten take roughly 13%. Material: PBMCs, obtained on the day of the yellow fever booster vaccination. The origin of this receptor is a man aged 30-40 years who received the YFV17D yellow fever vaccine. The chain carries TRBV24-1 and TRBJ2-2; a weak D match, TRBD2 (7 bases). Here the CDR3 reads CATSDQGRGSNTGELFF. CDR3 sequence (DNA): TGTGCCACCAGTGACCAGGGGCGGGGGTCGAACACCGGGGAGCTGTTTTTT.